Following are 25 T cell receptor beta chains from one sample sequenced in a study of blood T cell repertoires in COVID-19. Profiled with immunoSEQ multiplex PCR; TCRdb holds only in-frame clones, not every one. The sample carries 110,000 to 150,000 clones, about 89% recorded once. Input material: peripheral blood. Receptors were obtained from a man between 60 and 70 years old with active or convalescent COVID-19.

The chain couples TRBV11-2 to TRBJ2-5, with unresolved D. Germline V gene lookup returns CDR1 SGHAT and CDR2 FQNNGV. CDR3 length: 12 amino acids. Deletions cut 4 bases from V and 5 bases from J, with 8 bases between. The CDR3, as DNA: TGTGCCAGCAGCTGGGCTGGGGAGACCCAGTACTTC. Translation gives CASSWAGETQYF.

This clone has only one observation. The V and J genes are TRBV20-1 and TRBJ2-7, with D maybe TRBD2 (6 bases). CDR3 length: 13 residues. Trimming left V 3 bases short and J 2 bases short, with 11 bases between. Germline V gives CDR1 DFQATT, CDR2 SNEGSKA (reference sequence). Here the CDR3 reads CSASAGGPYEQYF. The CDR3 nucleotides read TGCAGTGCTAGTGCCGGGGGACCCTACGAGCAGTACTTC.

As DNA, the CDR3 is TGTGCCACCGCCCCAGGGGCCAGCAATCAGCCCCAGCATTTT. Its protein is CATAPGASNQPQHF. The genes are TRBV24-1 and TRBJ1-5; D may be TRBD1 (6 bases). V lost 9 bases and J 1 base, leaving 12 bases between the germline ends. Germline V gene lookup returns CDR1 KGHDR and CDR2 SFDVKD. The CDR3 consists of 14 residues.

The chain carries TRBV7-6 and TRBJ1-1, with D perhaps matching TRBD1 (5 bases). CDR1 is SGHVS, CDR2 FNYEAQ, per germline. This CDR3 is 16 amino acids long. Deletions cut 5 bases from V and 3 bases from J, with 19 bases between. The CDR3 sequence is CASSQNRGGRDTEAFF. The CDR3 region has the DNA TGTGCCAGCAGCCAGAACCGGGGGGGTCGGGACACTGAAGCTTTCTTT.

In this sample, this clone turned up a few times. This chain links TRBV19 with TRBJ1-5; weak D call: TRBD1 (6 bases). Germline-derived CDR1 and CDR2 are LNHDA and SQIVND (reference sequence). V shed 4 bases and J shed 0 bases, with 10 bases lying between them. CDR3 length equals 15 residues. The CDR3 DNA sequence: TGTGCCAGTAGTAACAGGGATAGTAGCAATCAGCCCCAGCATTTT. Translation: CASSNRDSSNQPQHF.

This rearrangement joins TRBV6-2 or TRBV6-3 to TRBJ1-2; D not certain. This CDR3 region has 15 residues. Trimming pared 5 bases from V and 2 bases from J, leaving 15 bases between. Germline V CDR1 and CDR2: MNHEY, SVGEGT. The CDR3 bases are TGTGCCAGCAGTCCCGCCTTGGAGCTAAACTATGGCTACACCTTC. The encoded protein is CASSPALELNYGYTF.

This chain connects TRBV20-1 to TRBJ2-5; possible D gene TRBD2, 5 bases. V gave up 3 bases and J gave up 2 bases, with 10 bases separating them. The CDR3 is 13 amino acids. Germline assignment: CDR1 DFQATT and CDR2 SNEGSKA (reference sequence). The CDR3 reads CSASSGDQETQYF. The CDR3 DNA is TGCAGTGCTAGTTCCGGGGATCAAGAGACCCAGTACTTC.

As DNA, the CDR3 is TGTGCCAGCAGTTCCATGGACAGGGGGCTCGGTGAAAAACTGTTTTTT. Protein: CASSSMDRGLGEKLFF. The chain carries TRBV28 and TRBJ1-4, with 11 bases identical to TRBD1. The ends lost 4 bases at V and 7 bases at J; junction bases unmatched: 8. Germline lookup yields CDR1 MDHEN and CDR2 SYDVKM. CDR3 length equals 16 residues.

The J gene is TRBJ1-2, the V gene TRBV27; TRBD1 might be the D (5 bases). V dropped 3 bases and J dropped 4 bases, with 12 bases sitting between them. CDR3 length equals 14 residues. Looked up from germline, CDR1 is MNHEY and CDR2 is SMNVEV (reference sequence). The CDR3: CASSLGGGLYGYTF. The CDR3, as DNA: TGTGCCAGCAGTTTGGGGGGGGGTCTCTATGGCTACACCTTC.

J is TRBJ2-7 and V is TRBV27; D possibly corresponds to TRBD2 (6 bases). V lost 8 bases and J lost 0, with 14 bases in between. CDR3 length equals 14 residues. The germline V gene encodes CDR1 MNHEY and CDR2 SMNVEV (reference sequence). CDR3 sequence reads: CASFDLARSYEQYF. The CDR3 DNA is TGTGCCAGCTTCGACCTAGCGCGCTCCTACGAGCAGTACTTC.

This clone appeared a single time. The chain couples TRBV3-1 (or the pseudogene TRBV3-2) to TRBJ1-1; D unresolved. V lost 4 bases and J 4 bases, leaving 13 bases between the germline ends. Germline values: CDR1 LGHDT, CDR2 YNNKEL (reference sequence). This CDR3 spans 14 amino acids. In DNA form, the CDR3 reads TGTGCCAGCAGCCTCTCCGGCGAGGTCACTGAAGCTTTCTTT. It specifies CASSLSGEVTEAFF.

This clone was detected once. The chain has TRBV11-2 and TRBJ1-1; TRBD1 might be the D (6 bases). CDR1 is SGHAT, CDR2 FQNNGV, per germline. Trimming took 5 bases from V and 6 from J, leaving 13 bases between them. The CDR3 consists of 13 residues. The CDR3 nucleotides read TGTGCCAGCAGCCCCCAGGGGTATTCTGAAGCTTTCTTT. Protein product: CASSPQGYSEAFF.

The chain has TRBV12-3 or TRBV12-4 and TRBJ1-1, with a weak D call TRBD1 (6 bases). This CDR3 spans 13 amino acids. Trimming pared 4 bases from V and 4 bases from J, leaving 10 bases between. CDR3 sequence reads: CASSSKGGTEAFF. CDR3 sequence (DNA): TGTGCCAGCAGTTCAAAAGGGGGCACTGAAGCTTTCTTT.

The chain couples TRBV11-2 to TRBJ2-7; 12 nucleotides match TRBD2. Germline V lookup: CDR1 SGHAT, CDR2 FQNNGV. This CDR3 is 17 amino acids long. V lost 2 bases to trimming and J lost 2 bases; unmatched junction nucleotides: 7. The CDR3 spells CASSLRASGRATYEQYF. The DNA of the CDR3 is TGTGCCAGCAGCTTACGCGCTAGCGGGAGGGCGACCTACGAGCAGTACTTC.

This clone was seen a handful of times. In DNA, the CDR3 is TGCGCCAGCAGCTATGATAGGGGGAATGGCTACACCTTC. Its translation is CASSYDRGNGYTF. This chain joins TRBV5-1 and TRBJ1-2; D might be TRBD1 (6 bases). Germline V lookup: CDR1 SGHRS, CDR2 YFSETQ. V was cut by 3 bases and J by 6 bases, with 12 bases left in between. The CDR3 is 13 amino acids.

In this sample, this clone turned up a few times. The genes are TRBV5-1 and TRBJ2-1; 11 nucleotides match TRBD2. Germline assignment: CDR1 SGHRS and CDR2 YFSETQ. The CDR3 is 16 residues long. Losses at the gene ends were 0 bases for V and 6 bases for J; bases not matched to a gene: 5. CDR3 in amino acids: CASSLETSGRRNEQFF. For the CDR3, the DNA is TGCGCCAGCAGCTTGGAAACTAGCGGGAGACGCAATGAGCAGTTCTTC.

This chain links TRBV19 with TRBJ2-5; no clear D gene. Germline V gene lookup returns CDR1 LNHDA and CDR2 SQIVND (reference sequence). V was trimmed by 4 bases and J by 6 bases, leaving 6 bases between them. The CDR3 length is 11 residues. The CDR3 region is CASSTEQTQYF. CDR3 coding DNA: TGTGCCAGTAGTACTGAGCAGACCCAGTACTTC.

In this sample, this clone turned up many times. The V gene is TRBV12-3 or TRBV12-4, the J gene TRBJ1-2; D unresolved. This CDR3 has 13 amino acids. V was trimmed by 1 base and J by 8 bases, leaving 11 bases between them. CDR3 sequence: CASSLVADLGYTF. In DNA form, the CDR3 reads TGTGCCAGCAGTTTAGTCGCAGACTTAGGCTACACCTTC.

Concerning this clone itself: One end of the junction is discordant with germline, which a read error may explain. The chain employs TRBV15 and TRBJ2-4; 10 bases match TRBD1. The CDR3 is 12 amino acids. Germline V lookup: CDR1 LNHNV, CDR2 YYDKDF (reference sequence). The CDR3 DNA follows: TGTGCCACCAGCAGAGAGTACGGGACAGGGGAGTTC. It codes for CATSREYGTGEF.

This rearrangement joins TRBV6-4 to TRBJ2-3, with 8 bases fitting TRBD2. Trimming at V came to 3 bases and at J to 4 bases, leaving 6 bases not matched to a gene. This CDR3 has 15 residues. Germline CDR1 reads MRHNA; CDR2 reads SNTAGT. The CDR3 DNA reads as TGTGCCAGCAGTGAGCGTCCGGGGGGGCCAGATACGCAGTATTTT. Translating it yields CASSERPGGPDTQYF.

This CDR3 is CSVRTSGGRTQYF. CDR3 sequence (DNA): TGCAGCGTTCGGACTAGCGGGGGGAGGACCCAGTACTTC. This chain joins TRBV29-1 and TRBJ2-5; 14 bases align to TRBD2. Germline CDR1 and CDR2: SQVTM and ANQGSEA. CDR3 length equals 13 residues. J lost 7 bases, V lost 5 bases, and 3 bases had no gene match.

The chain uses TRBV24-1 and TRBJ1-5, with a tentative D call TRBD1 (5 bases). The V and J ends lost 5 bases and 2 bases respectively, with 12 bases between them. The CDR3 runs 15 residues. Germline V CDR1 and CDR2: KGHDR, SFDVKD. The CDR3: CATSAVGAGNQPQHF. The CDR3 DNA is TGTGCCACCAGTGCAGTAGGGGCAGGCAATCAGCCCCAGCATTTT.

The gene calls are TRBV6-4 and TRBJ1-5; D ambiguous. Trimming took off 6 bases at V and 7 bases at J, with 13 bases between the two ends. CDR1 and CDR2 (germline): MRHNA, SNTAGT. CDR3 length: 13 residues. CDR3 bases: TGTGCCAGCAGAGAAAACCCGGGACAGCCCCAGCATTTT. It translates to CASRENPGQPQHF.

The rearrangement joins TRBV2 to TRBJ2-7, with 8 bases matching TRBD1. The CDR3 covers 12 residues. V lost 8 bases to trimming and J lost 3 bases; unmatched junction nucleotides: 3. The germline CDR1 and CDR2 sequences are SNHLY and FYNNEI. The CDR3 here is CASVDRVYEQYF. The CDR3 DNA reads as TGTGCCAGCGTGGACAGGGTCTACGAGCAGTACTTC.

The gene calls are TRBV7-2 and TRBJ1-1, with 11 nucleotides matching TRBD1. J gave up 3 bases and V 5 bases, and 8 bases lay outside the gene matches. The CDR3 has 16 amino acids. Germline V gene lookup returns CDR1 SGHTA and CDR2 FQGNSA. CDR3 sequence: CASSARTGGFYTEAFF. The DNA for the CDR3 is TGTGCCAGCAGCGCCAGGACAGGGGGCTTTTACACTGAAGCTTTCTTT. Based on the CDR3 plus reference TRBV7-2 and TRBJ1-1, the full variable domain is GAGVSQSPSNKVTEKGKDVELRCDPISGHTALYWYRQSLGQGLEFLIYFQGNSAPDKSGLPSDRFSAERTGGSVSTLTIQRTQQEDSAVYLCASSARTGGFYTEAFFGQGTRLTVV.